The 13 T cell receptor beta chains below all came from one sample that was sequenced in a study of spatial heterogeneity in lung cancer. General observations from the study: Mutation tallies in tumors tracked expanded intratumoral alpha and beta TCR counts.

Documented time point: sample taken at primary tumor resection. These receptors' antigens are unknown. TCRdb re-called the 5' RACE reads with MiXCR, one entry per CDR3 protein. The table has some 9,300 distinct CDR3 sequences, around half seen once. Sequenced here: lung tumor tissue, sampled at surgery. The source of these receptors is a female donor with early-stage non-small cell lung cancer.

V and J are TRBV6-2 or TRBV6-3 and TRBJ1-2, with a tentative D call TRBD1 (5 bases). Germline CDR1 and CDR2: MNHEY and SVGEGT. CDR3 length: 13 amino acids. V was pared by 2 bases and J by 3 bases, with 7 bases between. The DNA for the CDR3 is TGTGCCAGCAGTTACGGAGGGGACTATGGCTACACCTTC. This encodes CASSYGGDYGYTF.

This clonotype was picked up a small number of times. The genes are TRBV18 and TRBJ1-1; TRBD1 might be the D (6 bases). V gave up 8 bases and J gave up 8 bases, with 15 bases separating them. Germline values: CDR1 KGHSH, CDR2 LQKENI. The CDR3 length is 12 residues. CDR3 nucleotide sequence: TGTGCCAGCCGTTCCGGGGGGGCAGAAGCTTTCTTT. Its translation is CASRSGGAEAFF. Complete variable domain (other parts from reference TRBV18 and TRBJ1-1): NAGVMQNPRHLVRRRGQEARLRCSPMKGHSHVYWYRQLPEEGLKFMVYLQKENIIDESGMPKERFSAEFPKEGPSILRIQQVVRGDSAAYFCASRSGGAEAFFGQGTRLTVV.

The chain couples TRBV2 to TRBJ2-1, with 9 bases matching TRBD1. This CDR3 spans 13 amino acids. After removal of 11 bases from V and 6 bases from J, the junction contained 8 bases not matched to a gene. Germline V gene sequence: CDR1 SNHLY, CDR2 FYNNEI. The CDR3 is CASSGTGINEQFF. As DNA, the CDR3 is TGTGCCTCATCCGGGACAGGGATCAATGAGCAGTTCTTC.

V gene TRBV20-1 combines with J gene TRBJ2-5, with D unclear. The CDR3 is made up of 11 amino acids. CDR1 is DFQATT, CDR2 SNEGSKA, per germline (reference sequence). V was cut by 3 bases and J by 3 bases, with 5 bases left in between. CDR3 region: CSASSEETQYF. The DNA for the CDR3 is TGCAGTGCTAGCTCGGAAGAGACCCAGTACTTC.

The chain combines TRBV12-3 or TRBV12-4 with TRBJ2-2, with a tentative D call TRBD2 (6 bases). V was pared by 6 bases and J by 4 bases, with 15 bases between. The CDR3 loop spans 15 amino acids. The CDR3 bases are TGTGCCAGCAGGGGCCGGGACTCACCCACCGGGGAGCTGTTTTTT. Protein product: CASRGRDSPTGELFF.

The J gene is TRBJ2-7, the V gene TRBV20-1; D is unresolved. This CDR3 contains 14 residues. Germline V gene sequence: CDR1 DFQATT, CDR2 SNEGSKA (reference sequence). Deletions cut 1 base from V and 2 bases from J, with 12 bases between. DNA of the CDR3: TGCAGTGCTAGAGTGAGGAACGGTCCCTACGAGCAGTACTTC. Translated, it gives CSARVRNGPYEQYF.

The chain carries TRBV29-1 and TRBJ2-7; 7 positions agree with TRBD1. Germline CDR1 SQVTM, CDR2 ANQGSEA. V lost 3 bases to trimming and J lost 1 base; unmatched junction nucleotides: 3. The CDR3 contains 13 residues. CDR3 in amino acids: CSVEGQSSYEQYF. The CDR3 region has the DNA TGCAGCGTTGAGGGACAGAGTTCCTACGAGCAGTACTTC.

This clonotype was seen just once. The chain uses TRBV7-9 and TRBJ1-6; TRBD1 aligns across 7 bases. The CDR3 contains 14 residues. V trimming: 6 bases; J trimming: 7 bases; junction bases outside the gene matches: 6. Germline lookup yields CDR1 SEHNR and CDR2 FQNEAQ (reference sequence). The DNA for the CDR3 is TGTGCCAGCAGGTCCGGGACAGAAAATTCACCCCTCCACTTT. This gives the protein CASRSGTENSPLHF.

This clonotype has more than one count but fewer than ten. V and J are TRBV3-1 and TRBJ2-5; 7 nucleotides line up with TRBD2. The CDR3 is 15 residues long. Germline lookup yields CDR1 LGHDT and CDR2 YNNKEL (reference sequence). Losses at the gene ends were 4 bases for V and 4 bases for J; bases not matched to a gene: 9. The CDR3 sequence: CASSPQPTSSETQYF. The CDR3, as DNA: TGTGCCAGCAGCCCCCAACCGACTAGCTCAGAGACCCAGTACTTC.

The chain links TRBV7-3 to TRBJ2-1; 8 bases line up with TRBD1. Germline V CDR1 and CDR2: SGHTA, FQGTGA. CDR3 size: 14 residues. V was pared by 2 bases and J by 16 bases, with 13 bases of the junction left unmatched. CDR3 region: CASSLARAQGGLFF. The CDR3 region has the DNA TGTGCCAGCAGCTTAGCCAGGGCACAGGGGGGACTTTTCTTC.

The rearrangement uses TRBV7-2 and TRBJ1-1; unclear D gene. The V end lost 2 bases, the J end lost 1 base, and 5 bases lay between the germline ends. Germline V lookup: CDR1 SGHTA, CDR2 FQGNSA. This CDR3 spans 13 amino acids. This CDR3 is CASSLTWNTEAFF. CDR3 coding DNA: TGTGCCAGCAGCTTAACATGGAACACTGAAGCTTTCTTT. Filled out from reference TRBV7-2 and TRBJ1-1, the complete variable domain reads GAGVSQSPSNKVTEKGKDVELRCDPISGHTALYWYRQSLGQGLEFLIYFQGNSAPDKSGLPSDRFSAERTGGSVSTLTIQRTQQEDSAVYLCASSLTWNTEAFFGQGTRLTVV.

The chain joins TRBV6-2 or TRBV6-3 to TRBJ1-4; D is ambiguous. CDR1 and CDR2 from the germline V gene are MNHEY and SVGEGT. The CDR3 totals 15 residues. The V end lost 6 bases, the J end lost 1 base, and 12 bases lay between the germline ends. The CDR3 protein is CASRPTWRTNEKLFF. The CDR3 nucleotides read TGTGCCAGCAGACCAACGTGGAGAACTAATGAAAAACTGTTTTTT.

This clonotype has a handful of counts. The V and J genes are TRBV14 and TRBJ2-3; D is perhaps TRBD1 or TRBD2 (5 bases each). Looked up from germline, CDR1 is SGHDN and CDR2 is FVKESK. This CDR3 spans 18 amino acids. V gave up 1 base and J gave up 2 bases, with 19 bases separating them. The CDR3 protein is CASSQGEPGLGTTDTQYF. The CDR3 DNA sequence: TGTGCCAGCAGCCAAGGCGAGCCAGGGCTTGGGACCACAGATACGCAGTATTTT.